Presented here are 12 T cell receptor beta chains from one specimen sequenced in a study of blood T cell repertoires in COVID-19. Clones were sequenced by immunoSEQ multiplex PCR, and TCRdb holds only the in-frame ones, with some missing. The sample lists around 140,000 clones, about nine tenths occurring once. The sequencing input was PBMCs or T cells enriched from blood (not recorded which). These receptors originate from a man in his 60s who had recovered from COVID-19.

The chain carries TRBV12-5 and TRBJ1-1, with D hard to call. Trimming took off 6 bases at V and 5 bases at J, with 19 bases between the two ends. The CDR3 sequence is 15 residues long. Germline CDR1 and CDR2: LGHNT and FRNRAP. The CDR3 spells CASGPGYGLATEAFF. CDR3 nucleotide sequence: TGTGCTAGTGGACCGGGTTACGGCCTTGCTACTGAAGCTTTCTTT.

The J gene is TRBJ1-2, the V gene TRBV7-2; D gene ambiguous. This CDR3 is built from 12 residues. CDR1 and CDR2 (germline): SGHTA, FQGNSA. Deletions cut 5 bases from V and 2 bases from J, with 6 bases between. CDR3: CASSKTNYGYTF. CDR3 in DNA: TGTGCCAGCAGCAAAACAAACTATGGCTACACCTTC.

This clone was detected a few times. The chain recombines TRBV5-8 with TRBJ2-2; 7 positions agree with TRBD1. J gave up 3 bases and V 10 bases, and 9 bases lay outside the gene matches. Germline CDR1 and CDR2: SGHTS and YDEGEE. CDR3 length: 14 residues. CDR3 sequence (DNA): TGTGCCGGGAAGGGACAGCACCACACCGGGGAGCTGTTTTTT. As protein: CAGKGQHHTGELFF. The whole variable domain, filled in from reference TRBV5-8 and TRBJ2-2, reads EAGVTQSPTHLIKTRGQQATLRCSPISGHTSVYWYQQALGLGLQFLLWYDEGEERNRGNFPPRFSGRQFPNYSSELNVNALELEDSALYLCAGKGQHHTGELFFGEGSRLTVL.

J is TRBJ2-3 and V is TRBV18, with 7 bases fitting TRBD1. V shed 2 bases and J 0 bases; nucleotides not matched to a gene: 5. This CDR3 region has 16 residues. CDR1 and CDR2 from the germline V gene are KGHSH and LQKENI. The CDR3 here is CASSPMGTVSTDTQYF. The CDR3 nucleotides are TGTGCCAGCTCACCAATGGGGACAGTTAGCACAGATACGCAGTATTTT. Filled out from reference TRBV18 and TRBJ2-3, the complete variable domain reads NAGVMQNPRHLVRRRGQEARLRCSPMKGHSHVYWYRQLPEEGLKFMVYLQKENIIDESGMPKERFSAEFPKEGPSILRIQQVVRGDSAAYFCASSPMGTVSTDTQYFGPGTRLTVL.

The gene calls are TRBV30 and TRBJ2-5; 8 bases are shared with TRBD1. The CDR3 has 13 amino acids. V trimming: 8 bases; J trimming: 3 bases; junction bases outside the gene matches: 8. Per the germline V gene, CDR1 is GTSNPN and CDR2 is SVGIG (reference sequence). The CDR3 here is CAGDRPPKETQYF. Written as DNA, the CDR3 is TGTGCCGGGGACAGGCCTCCAAAAGAGACCCAGTACTTC.

V and J are TRBV6-2 or TRBV6-3 and TRBJ1-6, with 9 bases that match TRBD1. The V and J ends lost 4 bases and 8 bases, in that order; junction bases with no gene match: 3. Germline assignment: CDR1 MNHEY and CDR2 SVGEGT. The CDR3 spans 14 residues. The CDR3 spells CASSFGTGYSPLHF. The CDR3 nucleotides are TGTGCCAGCAGTTTCGGGACAGGGTATTCACCCCTCCACTTT.

This clone was picked up a small number of times. V and J are TRBV19 and TRBJ1-2, with TRBD1 matching over 9 bases. The germline V gene has CDR1 LNHDA and CDR2 SQIVND (reference sequence). The CDR3 consists of 13 residues. Trimming took 7 bases from V and 4 from J; bases not matched to a gene: 4. The CDR3: CASTGTGLYGYTF. CDR3 bases: TGTGCCAGTACGGGGACAGGGCTCTATGGCTACACCTTC. Based on the CDR3 plus reference TRBV19 and TRBJ1-2, the full variable domain is DGGITQSPKYLFRKEGQNVTLSCEQNLNHDAMYWYRQDPGQGLRLIYYSQIVNDFQKGDIAEGYSVSREKKESFPLTVTSAQKNPTAFYLCASTGTGLYGYTFGSGTRLTVV.

This sequence joins TRBV7-3 and TRBJ1-1; 8 nucleotides align to TRBD1. The CDR3 sequence is 16 residues long. The V segment lost 5 bases and the J segment 0 bases; nucleotides outside the gene matches: 8. Per the germline V gene, CDR1 is SGHTA and CDR2 is FQGTGA. Written as DNA, the CDR3 is TGTGCCAGCAGCATTCAGGGGGCCGGGATGAACACTGAAGCTTTCTTT. It yields the protein CASSIQGAGMNTEAFF.

This clone is a singleton in its sample. The chain combines TRBV5-4 with TRBJ2-1; D remains ambiguous. Per germline, CDR1 SGHNT and CDR2 YYREEE (reference sequence). V gave up 2 bases and J gave up 4 bases, with 4 bases separating them. This CDR3 has 12 amino acids. The CDR3 loop reads CASSFTYNEQFF. CDR3 in DNA: TGTGCCAGCAGCTTCACTTACAATGAGCAGTTCTTC.

This clone was counted once. V and J are TRBV24-1 and TRBJ2-1, with D tentatively TRBD1 (5 bases). CDR1 KGHDR and CDR2 SFDVKD come from the germline V gene. The CDR3 sequence is 15 residues long. The V gene lost 4 bases and the J gene lost 8 bases, with 17 bases spanning the gap. The CDR3 spells CATSDPAGPLDEQFF. As DNA, the CDR3 is TGTGCCACCAGTGACCCCGCAGGGCCGTTGGATGAGCAGTTCTTC.

Sample share makes this clone large. V and J are TRBV5-4 and TRBJ2-7; 9 bases line up with TRBD1. The CDR3 contains 15 residues. V lost 3 bases, J lost 3 bases, and 7 bases stayed unmatched. In germline, CDR1 is SGHNT, CDR2 YYREEE (reference sequence). The CDR3 spells CASSSRGQGYYEQYF. CDR3 nucleotides: TGTGCCAGCAGCTCGAGGGGACAGGGTTACTACGAGCAGTACTTC.

This sequence joins TRBV4-2 and TRBJ1-6; 7 bases agree with TRBD1. V shed 0 bases and J 5 bases; nucleotides not matched to a gene: 7. Germline lookup yields CDR1 LGHNA and CDR2 YNFKEQ. The CDR3 totals 17 residues. CDR3 residues: CASSQDIGTVNNSPLHF. Written as DNA, the CDR3 is TGTGCCAGCAGCCAAGACATCGGGACAGTGAATAATTCACCCCTCCACTTT.